The 24 T cell receptor beta chains listed next were all sequenced from one sample in a study of memory B cells and T cells in multiple sclerosis. Stimulus-free culture yielded autoproliferating CFSE-dim and non-proliferating CFSE-high T cells, each sequenced separately. Replicate wells were pooled after six to seven days of stimulus-free culture of about 47 million CFSE-labeled PBMCs. Using immunoSEQ multiplex PCR, the repertoire was profiled, and TCRdb retains in-frame clones only, with some absent. There are around 30,000 clones in the sample; 86% occur only once, and roughly 3% lies in the top ten. These TCRs' antigens remain unknown. The specimen sequenced was PBMCs from blood kept in culture. The receptors were sampled from a human donor with multiple sclerosis.

J is TRBJ1-6 and V is TRBV11-2, with D perhaps TRBD1 (5 bases). V lost 1 base to trimming and J lost 7 bases, with 14 bases between them. The CDR3 spans 16 residues. The germline CDR1 and CDR2 sequences are SGHAT and FQNNGV. The CDR3 DNA follows: TGTGCCAGCAGCTTAGGGGTGGGGGGACGAAATTCACCCCTCCACTTT. Translating it yields CASSLGVGGRNSPLHF.

This chain joins TRBV4-1 and TRBJ2-5, with a weak D call TRBD2 (5 bases). The CDR3 has 13 amino acids. Germline-derived CDR1 and CDR2 are MGHRA and YSYEKL. The germline V and J ends were trimmed by 4 bases and 5 bases, with 11 bases remaining between them. This chain's CDR3 is CASSPWTEETQYF. The CDR3 DNA sequence: TGCGCCAGCAGCCCTTGGACTGAGGAGACCCAGTACTTC.

The table lists this clone with a few counts. CDR3 coding DNA: TGTGCCACCATGTGGGACTGGAACTATGGCTACACCTTC. This codes for CATMWDWNYGYTF. The chain combines TRBV7-2 with TRBJ1-2; possibly TRBD1 for D (5 bases). Trimming pared 10 bases from V and 2 bases from J, leaving 14 bases between. Germline CDR1 reads SGHTA; CDR2 reads FQGNSA. The CDR3 loop spans 13 amino acids.

This clone showed up just a few times. The chain uses TRBV4-2 and TRBJ2-7, with a weak D call TRBD1 (5 bases). From germline, CDR1 is LGHNA and CDR2 YNFKEQ. V was cut by 0 bases and J by 4 bases, with 7 bases left in between. The CDR3 consists of 13 residues. The CDR3 loop is CASSQEQGYEQYF. The CDR3 DNA is TGTGCCAGCAGCCAAGAGCAGGGATACGAGCAGTACTTC.

The V call is TRBV28, the J call TRBJ2-7; 7 bases fit TRBD1. After removal of 5 bases from V and 3 bases from J, the junction contained 10 bases not matched to a gene. The CDR3 is made up of 15 amino acids. Germline V CDR1 and CDR2: MDHEN, SYDVKM. The CDR3 reads CASSPVYRGDYEQYF. CDR3 in DNA: TGTGCCAGCAGTCCTGTTTACAGGGGAGACTACGAGCAGTACTTC.

This clone was seen a handful of times. This chain connects TRBV6-5 to TRBJ2-7, with D perhaps matching TRBD1 (6 bases). This CDR3 comprises 15 residues. The germline V gene has CDR1 MNHEY and CDR2 SVGAGI. Between the trimmed V and J ends, which lost 5 bases and 6 bases, there was a span of 20 bases. CDR3 residues: CASSKKLTGYGEQYF. The CDR3 DNA reads as TGTGCCAGCAGTAAAAAACTAACAGGGTACGGCGAGCAGTACTTC.

This chain links TRBV7-8 with TRBJ1-2, with D possibly matching TRBD1 (6 bases). The V gene lost 4 bases and the J gene lost 4 bases, with 22 bases spanning the gap. CDR3 size: 17 residues. CDR1 and CDR2 from the germline V gene are SGHVS and FQNEAQ. DNA for the CDR3: TGTGCCAGCAGCTCCAGAACTAACCAGGGGACGGTCTATGGCTACACCTTC. This codes for CASSSRTNQGTVYGYTF.

This clone was found once. The gene calls are TRBV30 and TRBJ1-3; no clear D. Germline-derived CDR1 and CDR2 are GTSNPN and SVGIG (reference sequence). CDR3 length: 16 residues. Trimming cost V 2 bases and J 1 base, with 15 bases left between them. The CDR3 spells CAWSPPGWTSGNTIYF. The CDR3, as DNA: TGTGCCTGGAGTCCTCCGGGTTGGACTTCTGGAAACACCATATATTTT.

J is TRBJ2-3 and V is TRBV5-4; 11 bases line up with TRBD2. This CDR3 comprises 18 residues. Germline V gene data show CDR1 as SGHNT and CDR2 as YYREEE (reference sequence). After removal of 2 bases from V and 1 base from J, the junction contained 9 bases not matched to a gene. Written as DNA, the CDR3 is TGTGCCAGCAGCTTTGCAACCCGACTAGCGGGGCGCACAGATACGCAGTATTTT. It is translated as CASSFATRLAGRTDTQYF.

This chain joins TRBV5-1 and TRBJ2-2; TRBD1 aligns across 11 bases. CDR3 length: 17 residues. Germline lookup yields CDR1 SGHRS and CDR2 YFSETQ. J lost 7 bases, V lost 4 bases, and 12 bases had no gene match. CDR3 in amino acids: CASSEGQGGPEVGELFF. In nucleotides, the CDR3 is TGCGCCAGCAGCGAGGGACAGGGGGGCCCGGAGGTCGGGGAGCTGTTTTTT. Filled out from reference TRBV5-1 and TRBJ2-2, the complete variable domain reads KAGVTQTPRYLIKTRGQQVTLSCSPISGHRSVSWYQQTPGQGLQFLFEYFSETQRNKGNFPGRFSGRQFSNSRSEMNVSTLELGDSALYLCASSEGQGGPEVGELFFGEGSRLTVL.

This chain uses TRBV2 with TRBJ1-1; 8 bases fit TRBD1. The V gene end was trimmed by 6 bases and the J gene end by 7 bases; junction bases not matched to a gene: 10. The germline V gene encodes CDR1 SNHLY and CDR2 FYNNEI. This CDR3 region has 14 residues. CDR3 residues: CASRGDRSLGEAFF. In DNA, the CDR3 is TGTGCCAGCAGGGGGGACAGGTCTTTAGGTGAAGCTTTCTTT.

Only a few counts were recorded for this clone. This sequence joins TRBV21-1 and TRBJ1-2; the table assigns TRBD1, which was not confirmed against the DNA. TRBV21-1 is a documented pseudogene. The CDR3 loop spans 19 amino acids. CDR3 sequence: CASSKSRRVILTANYGYTF. In DNA, the CDR3 is TGTGCCAGCAGCAAAAGCAGACGGGTGATTCTGACAGCAAACTATGGCTACACCTTC.

The chain has TRBV9 and TRBJ2-3; possible D gene TRBD2, 7 bases. The CDR3 consists of 17 residues. The germline V and J ends were trimmed by 0 bases and 0 bases, with 14 bases remaining between them. CDR1 and CDR2 from the germline V gene are SGDLS and YYNGEE. CDR3 nucleotides: TGTGCCAGCAGCGTAGGGCAAGGGGGGGGAAGCACAGATACGCAGTATTTT. This codes for CASSVGQGGGSTDTQYF.

This rearrangement joins TRBV27 to TRBJ2-5; no reliable D call. The CDR3 has 12 residues. The ends were cut back, 5 bases at V and 7 bases at J, with 11 bases in the middle. CDR1 and CDR2 from the germline V gene are MNHEY and SMNVEV (reference sequence). Here the CDR3 DNA reads TGTGCCAGCAGTGAGACCGGTGGGACCCAGTACTTC. Amino acids: CASSETGGTQYF.

This clone was counted a few times. This chain uses TRBV5-1 with TRBJ1-1; tentative D call: TRBD1 (6 bases). Between the trimmed V and J ends, which lost 7 bases and 3 bases, there was a span of 16 bases. Germline CDR1 is SGHRS and CDR2 is YFSETQ. This CDR3 has 14 amino acids. The CDR3 loop is CASRLLGGDTEAFF. The CDR3 DNA follows: TGCGCCAGCCGCCTTCTAGGGGGGGACACTGAAGCTTTCTTT. The variable domain in full, with the rest retrieved from reference TRBV5-1 and TRBJ1-1, is KAGVTQTPRYLIKTRGQQVTLSCSPISGHRSVSWYQQTPGQGLQFLFEYFSETQRNKGNFPGRFSGRQFSNSRSEMNVSTLELGDSALYLCASRLLGGDTEAFFGQGTRLTVV.

The chain combines TRBV2 with TRBJ1-5; D unclear. CDR3 length: 13 amino acids. V lost 4 bases and J 3 bases, leaving 7 bases between the germline ends. Germline assignment: CDR1 SNHLY and CDR2 FYNNEI. CDR3 region: CASSAEANQPQHF. CDR3 in DNA: TGTGCCAGCAGTGCAGAAGCCAATCAGCCCCAGCATTTT.

The rearrangement uses TRBV28 and TRBJ1-4; D is perhaps TRBD1 (6 bases). CDR1 and CDR2 (germline): MDHEN, SYDVKM. The ends were cut back, 2 bases at V and 5 bases at J, with 12 bases in the middle. The length of the CDR3 is 15 residues. The CDR3 loop reads CASSLRTGPNEKLFF. The CDR3 bases are TGTGCCAGCAGTTTAAGAACAGGGCCAAATGAAAAACTGTTTTTT.

The chain has TRBV27 and TRBJ2-7, with 8 bases identical to TRBD1. CDR3 length equals 16 residues. J gave up 0 bases and V 6 bases, and 10 bases lay outside the gene matches. Per germline, CDR1 MNHEY and CDR2 SMNVEV (reference sequence). In nucleotides, the CDR3 is TGTGCCAGCAGCCCTCGACAGGGGTCAATCTCCTACGAGCAGTACTTC. Residues: CASSPRQGSISYEQYF.

This clone was detected once. The rearrangement joins TRBV6-1 to TRBJ1-5, with D possibly being TRBD1 (5 bases). This CDR3 spans 15 amino acids. Deletions cut 4 bases from V and 1 base from J, with 11 bases between. Germline values: CDR1 MNHNS, CDR2 SASEGT. The CDR3 sequence is CASSGASGSNQPQHF. In DNA form, the CDR3 reads TGTGCCAGCAGTGGGGCCTCAGGGAGCAATCAGCCCCAGCATTTT.

This chain connects TRBV19 to TRBJ2-7; the match to TRBD2 covers 14 bases. V gave up 7 bases and J gave up 7 bases; unmatched junction bases: 12. Per germline, CDR1 LNHDA and CDR2 SQIVND (reference sequence). CDR3 length equals 16 residues. CDR3 residues: CASTGTSGSALGEQYF. In DNA, the CDR3 is TGTGCCAGTACCGGGACTAGCGGGAGTGCATTGGGGGAGCAGTACTTC.

The V gene is TRBV7-3, the J gene TRBJ1-2; the D gene is possibly TRBD1 (5 bases). Trimming took off 4 bases at V and 6 bases at J, with 15 bases between the two ends. CDR3 length: 14 amino acids. Germline V gives CDR1 SGHTA, CDR2 FQGTGA. The CDR3 nucleotides read TGTGCCAGCAGCTATTTACAGAGGGGCGATGGCTACACCTTC. This gives the protein CASSYLQRGDGYTF.

This chain connects TRBV5-1 to TRBJ1-5; 8 bases are a match to TRBD1. Trimming at V came to 4 bases and at J to 6 bases, leaving 6 bases not matched to a gene. The CDR3 loop spans 14 amino acids. Germline values: CDR1 SGHRS, CDR2 YFSETQ. The CDR3 here is CASSLGQGGQPQHF. The CDR3 DNA reads TGCGCCAGCAGCCTTGGACAGGGAGGTCAGCCCCAGCATTTT. The full variable domain, with the rest looked up from reference TRBV5-1 and TRBJ1-5, is KAGVTQTPRYLIKTRGQQVTLSCSPISGHRSVSWYQQTPGQGLQFLFEYFSETQRNKGNFPGRFSGRQFSNSRSEMNVSTLELGDSALYLCASSLGQGGQPQHFGDGTRLSIL.

The chain has TRBV11-3 and TRBJ2-7; 10 bases map to TRBD1. V trimming: 5 bases; J trimming: 5 bases; junction bases outside the gene matches: 9. The germline V gene has CDR1 SGHNT and CDR2 YENEEA. This CDR3 contains 15 residues. CDR3 nucleotides: TGTGCCAGCAGCGATCGGGACAGGGGAATGGACGAGCAGTACTTC. This gives the protein CASSDRDRGMDEQYF.

The chain carries TRBV7-8 and TRBJ2-7; no clear D. The CDR3 consists of 15 residues. Germline CDR1 reads SGHVS; CDR2 reads FQNEAQ. Trimming cost V 0 bases and J 2 bases, with 11 bases left between them. DNA of the CDR3: TGTGCCAGCAGCTTAGCCGGAGTCAGTACCTACGAGCAGTACTTC. Amino acids: CASSLAGVSTYEQYF. The whole variable domain, filled in from reference TRBV7-8 and TRBJ2-7, reads GAGVSQSPRYKVAKRGQDVALRCDPISGHVSLFWYQQALGQGPEFLTYFQNEAQLDKSGLPSDRFFAERPEGSVSTLKIQRTQQEDSAVYLCASSLAGVSTYEQYFGPGTRLTVT.